The 20 T cell receptor beta chains below were found in one sample sequenced in a study of breast tumors, draining lymph nodes, adjacent tissues. Samples came from axillary lymph nodes draining the breast cancer. One entry per CDR3 protein results from TCRdb running MiXCR on the multiplex PCR reads. The sample contains approximately 140,000 distinct CDR3 sequences, approximately 32% of which appear only once. What was sequenced was axillary lymph node tissue. The source of these receptors is a female donor with breast cancer. Some clones in this sample may be carry-over from other donors' samples.

V is TRBV12-5 and J is TRBJ1-1; D is undetermined. The CDR3 has 15 residues. Germline CDR1 is LGHNT and CDR2 is FRNRAP. Trimming left V 1 base short and J 5 bases short, with 14 bases between. CDR3 residues: CASGLGTSYNTEAFF. The DNA of the CDR3 is TGTGCTAGTGGTTTGGGGACCTCCTACAATACTGAAGCTTTCTTT. The variable domain in full, with the rest retrieved from reference TRBV12-5 and TRBJ1-1, is DARVTQTPRHKVTEMGQEVTMRCQPILGHNTVFWYRQTMMQGLELLAYFRNRAPLDDSGMPKDRFSAEMPDATLATLKIQPSEPRDSAVYFCASGLGTSYNTEAFFGQGTRLTVV.

A word on this clonotype: This may be a read error: a much more frequent sequence differs by one nucleotide. The V call is TRBV18, the J call TRBJ1-2, with 9 nucleotides matching TRBD1. The junction had 3 bases not matched to a gene; V was cut back by 2 bases and J by 2 bases. CDR1 and CDR2 (germline): KGHSH, LQKENI. The CDR3 has 15 amino acids. This chain's CDR3 is CASSPGGTGNYGYTF. The CDR3 DNA sequence: TGTGCCAGCTCACCAGGCGGGACAGGGAACTATGGCTACACCTTC.

The table lists this clonotype with many counts. The chain combines TRBV12-3 or TRBV12-4 with TRBJ2-7, with 9 bases matching TRBD2. This CDR3 region has 16 residues. The V and J ends lost 3 bases and 3 bases, in that order; junction bases with no gene match: 9. CDR3 in amino acids: CASSFGLAGVGYEQYF. In nucleotides, the CDR3 is TGTGCCAGCAGTTTCGGGTTAGCGGGGGTCGGCTACGAGCAGTACTTC.

Remarks on this clonotype: A much larger clonotype is one base distant, so this may be a read error. The conserved phenylalanine or tryptophan normally closing the CDR3 is absent here, so this likely arose from a read error. V and J are TRBV18 and TRBJ2-3; perhaps D is TRBD1 or TRBD2 (5 bases each). The ends were cut back, 3 bases at V and 2 bases at J, with 18 bases in the middle. Germline CDR1 reads KGHSH; CDR2 reads LQKENI. CDR3 size: 17 residues. DNA of the CDR3: TGTGCCAGCTCACCTGACTTACGACGGGACCACACAGATACGCAGTATCTT. This translates into CASSPDLRRDHTDTQYL.

The V and J genes are TRBV18 and TRBJ1-2; TRBD1 might be the D (5 bases). Germline CDR1 KGHSH, CDR2 LQKENI. The V end was cut by 4 bases, the J end by 6 bases, with 24 bases between. This CDR3 region has 17 residues. CDR3 nucleotides: TGTGCCAGCTCACTGATTATCCAGGACAAGCTATCCAATGGCTACACCTTC. This translates into CASSLIIQDKLSNGYTF.

The CDR3 DNA reads TGTGCCAGCAGTGCCCCAGGGTCCCATCAGCCCCAGCATTTT. Its protein is CASSAPGSHQPQHF. The rearrangement links TRBV27 to TRBJ1-5, with D perhaps TRBD1 (5 bases). The V end was cut by 5 bases, the J end by 5 bases, with 13 bases between. Per germline, CDR1 MNHEY and CDR2 SMNVEV (reference sequence). The CDR3 length is 14 residues.

The table lists this clonotype with many counts. DNA of the CDR3: TGCAGCGTTGAAGATCTTAGGGATTCGCCCTGGGAGATACACAATGAGCAGTTCTTC. Protein sequence: CSVEDLRDSPWEIHNEQFF. The chain joins TRBV29-1 to TRBJ2-1, with D possibly TRBD2 on 5 matching bases. V dropped 0 bases and J dropped 5 bases, with 26 bases sitting between them. CDR3 length: 19 residues. The V gene's germline CDR1 is SQVTM and CDR2 ANQGSEA.

This clonotype has ten or more counts. The gene calls are TRBV6-5 and TRBJ1-6; D perhaps matches TRBD1 (5 bases). There are 14 residues in the CDR3. Looked up from germline, CDR1 is MNHEY and CDR2 is SVGAGI. Trimming pared 3 bases from V and 7 bases from J, leaving 10 bases between. CDR3 in amino acids: CASSYVQGNSPLHF. CDR3 in DNA: TGTGCCAGCAGTTATGTTCAGGGAAATTCACCCCTCCACTTT.

This clonotype has ten or more counts. V and J are TRBV18 and TRBJ1-3, with no clear D. V was clipped by 2 bases and J by 1 base, with 12 bases between them. There are 16 residues in the CDR3. The germline CDR1 and CDR2 sequences are KGHSH and LQKENI. For the CDR3, the DNA is TGTGCCAGCTCACCAAGCTCGGACGCATCTGGAAACACCATATATTTT. It encodes CASSPSSDASGNTIYF.

Notes on this clonotype: It is likely a read error, because the conserved phenylalanine at the end of the CDR3 is missing. V usage is TRBV14 and J usage is TRBJ1-6; 8 bases fit TRBD1. The CDR3 has 14 residues. CDR1 is SGHDN, CDR2 FVKESK, per germline. In DNA form, the CDR3 reads TGTGCCAGCGGCCAACAGGACAGGGCTACACCCCTCCACCTT. Translating it yields CASGQQDRATPLHL.

With respect to this clonotype: Since a much larger clone is just one base distant, this may be a read error. The CDR3 loop reads CASPPPPIEETQYF. CDR3 DNA sequence: TGTGCCAGCCCACCACCGCCGATTGAAGAGACCCAGTACTTC. V gene TRBV18 combines with J gene TRBJ2-7; D unresolved. The closer fit of TRBJ2-5 to the DNA end suggests the J call may be wrong. Germline V gives CDR1 KGHSH, CDR2 LQKENI. This CDR3 spans 14 amino acids.

This clonotype has only a few counts. The J gene is TRBJ1-1, the V gene TRBV9, with D perhaps matching TRBD1 (6 bases). The CDR3 covers 14 residues. V was trimmed by 0 bases and J by 3 bases, leaving 9 bases between them. Germline-derived CDR1 and CDR2 are SGDLS and YYNGEE. The CDR3 sequence is CASSVGNRDTEAFF. In nucleotides, the CDR3 is TGTGCCAGCAGCGTAGGGAACAGGGACACTGAAGCTTTCTTT.

This clonotype was picked up a small number of times. This chain links TRBV6-1 with TRBJ2-5; 9 positions agree with TRBD2. CDR3 length: 15 amino acids. V shed 5 bases, J shed 1 base, and the junction held 5 bases outside the gene matches. The germline CDR1 and CDR2 sequences are MNHNS and SASEGT. The CDR3 region is CASSRGGASQETQYF. CDR3 sequence (DNA): TGTGCCAGCAGTCGCGGGGGGGCCTCCCAAGAGACCCAGTACTTC.

This clonotype has at least ten counts. For the CDR3, the DNA is TGTGCCACCACTCTGGGACAAACAACCAATCAGCCCCAGCATTTT. This sequence encodes CATTLGQTTNQPQHF. The chain combines TRBV6-1 with TRBJ1-5; tentative D call: TRBD1 (6 bases). In germline, CDR1 is MNHNS, CDR2 SASEGT. The CDR3 consists of 15 residues. Trimming took off 10 bases at V and 3 bases at J, with 19 bases between the two ends.

In regard to this clonotype: A read error may explain this, as a much larger clone is one base away. V is TRBV6-1 and J is TRBJ2-1; D is uncertain. V was pared by 10 bases and J by 0 bases, with 13 bases between. CDR1 is MNHNS, CDR2 SASEGT, per germline. The CDR3 is 14 residues long. CDR3 in DNA: TGTGCCACCGCGCCCGTTAGCTCCTACAATGAGCAGTTCTTC. This codes for CATAPVSSYNEQFF.

This rearrangement joins TRBV7-3 to TRBJ2-3; possibly TRBD1 for D (5 bases). The J call may be wrong; the DNA end is better matched by TRBJ1-5. This CDR3 is 15 amino acids long. CDR1 is SGHTA, CDR2 FQGTGA, per germline. The CDR3 region has the DNA TGTGCCAGCAGCTTAACTAGCGGGGGGAACAATGAGCAGCATTTT. It codes for CASSLTSGGNNEQHF.

This clonotype was detected many times. This chain links TRBV9 with TRBJ2-2; 15 positions match TRBD2. The CDR3 is 18 residues long. Germline trimming cut 0 bases from V and 5 bases from J; bases unmatched to any gene: 5. Germline loops: CDR1 SGDLS, CDR2 YYNGEE. The CDR3, as DNA: TGTGCCAGCAGCGTAGGAGGACTAGCGGGGGGGAGTACCGGGGAGCTGTTTTTT. As protein: CASSVGGLAGGSTGELFF.

This clonotype was seen many times. The chain has TRBV2 and TRBJ2-3; D unresolved. The CDR3 spans 17 residues. V lost 6 bases and J lost 0, with 19 bases in between. Germline CDR1 and CDR2: SNHLY and FYNNEI. CDR3 region: CASSPPPFSGSTDTQYF. For the CDR3, the DNA is TGTGCCAGCAGCCCTCCCCCTTTTTCAGGAAGCACAGATACGCAGTATTTT.

This clonotype showed up just a few times. The chain combines TRBV24-1 with TRBJ1-5, with 8 bases lining up with TRBD1. The germline gives CDR1 KGHDR, CDR2 SFDVKD. CDR3 length: 17 amino acids. V shed 4 bases, J shed 0 bases, and the junction held 7 bases outside the gene matches. The CDR3 nucleotides are TGTGCCACCAGTGAGGCCGGACAGGGAAATAGCAATCAGCCCCAGCATTTT. This gives the protein CATSEAGQGNSNQPQHF.

The chain recombines TRBV6-5 with TRBJ2-7, with 7 bases aligning to TRBD1. The CDR3 consists of 15 residues. CDR1 and CDR2 from the germline V gene are MNHEY and SVGAGI. The CDR3 sequence is CAGSQHRDRDYEQYV. CDR3 sequence (DNA): TGTGCCGGCAGTCAACACCGGGACAGAGACTACGAGCAGTACGTC.